This T cell receptor beta chain stems from a study of spatial heterogeneity in lung cancer. The CDR3 totals 15 residues. Trimming removed 6 bases from V and 2 bases from J, with 14 bases in between. Germline loops: CDR1 MNHEY, CDR2 SVGEGT. TCRdb processed the 5' RACE reads anew with MiXCR; each CDR3 protein has one entry. This sample yields about 95,000 distinct CDR3 sequences, of which roughly 9.5% are seen a single time; about 7% belongs to the top ten. This sample's time point: sample taken at primary tumor resection. The sequenced material consisted of unsorted whole RNA from tumor, nontumor lung or frozen PBMC. Samples came from roughly 72 TRACERx patients with untreated early-stage lung cancer.

The rearrangement joins TRBV6-2 or TRBV6-3 to TRBJ1-5, with D possibly being TRBD1 (5 bases). This receptor was obtained from a male donor with early-stage non-small cell lung cancer. The sequencing here drew on PBMCs, taken at surgery. The CDR3 DNA follows: TGTGCCAGCAGGACTCCGGACACCCGCAATCAGCCCCAGCATTTT. Translation: CASRTPDTRNQPQHF.